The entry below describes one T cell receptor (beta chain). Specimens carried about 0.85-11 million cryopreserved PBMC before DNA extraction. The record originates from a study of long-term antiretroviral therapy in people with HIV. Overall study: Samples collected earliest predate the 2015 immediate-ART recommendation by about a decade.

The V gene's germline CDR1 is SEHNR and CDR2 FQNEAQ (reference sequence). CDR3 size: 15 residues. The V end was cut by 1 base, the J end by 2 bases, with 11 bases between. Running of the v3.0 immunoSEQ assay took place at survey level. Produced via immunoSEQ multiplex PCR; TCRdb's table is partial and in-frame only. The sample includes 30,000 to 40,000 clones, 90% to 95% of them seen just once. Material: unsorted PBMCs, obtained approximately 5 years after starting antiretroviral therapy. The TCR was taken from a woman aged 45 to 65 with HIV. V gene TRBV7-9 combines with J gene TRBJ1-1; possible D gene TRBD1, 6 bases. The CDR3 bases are TGTGCCAGCAGCTTAGACCAGACAGGCAACACTGAAGCTTTCTTT. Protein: CASSLDQTGNTEAFF.